These 32 T cell receptor beta chains originate from one sample sequenced in a study of control samples from healthy donors and cancer patients. Assay used: immunoSEQ multiplex PCR; TCRdb lists only in-frame clones, some missing. The sample consists of around 130,000 clones, about 92% of them appearing once. The sequencing sample was made of PBMCs. These receptors all stem from a man in his forties or fifties with head and neck cancer.

The chain recombines TRBV7-9 with TRBJ2-2, with 7 positions matching TRBD1. Germline V gene data show CDR1 as SEHNR and CDR2 as FQNEAQ (reference sequence). The CDR3 totals 14 residues. In DNA form, the CDR3 reads TGTGTCACGCAGGGGGACGCGAACACCGGGGAGCTGTTTTTT. Encoded protein: CVTQGDANTGELFF.

The gene calls are TRBV15 and TRBJ1-1, with 7 nucleotides matching TRBD1. With 6 bases clipped from V and 9 bases from J, the junction kept 10 bases outside the gene matches. Germline V gene data show CDR1 as LNHNV and CDR2 as YYDKDF (reference sequence). There are 13 residues in the CDR3. CDR3 DNA: TGTGCCACCAGGCGGACAGGAAGCCTCAAAGCTTTCTTT. It specifies CATRRTGSLKAFF.

Details on this clone: The same CDR3 is also encoded by other DNA sequences in this sample. The chain employs TRBV11-1 and TRBJ1-1; D may be TRBD1 (5 bases). The length of the CDR3 is 13 residues. Trimming stripped 7 bases from V and 2 bases from J, with 11 bases between. Germline CDR1 reads SGHAT; CDR2 reads FQDESV (reference sequence). This chain's CDR3 is CASTYGGNTEAFF. The CDR3 coding sequence is TGTGCCAGCACCTACGGGGGAAACACTGAAGCTTTCTTT.

Details on this clone: The same CDR3 arises from other DNA sequences in this sample as well. V gene TRBV18 combines with J gene TRBJ2-5; D could derive from TRBD1 or TRBD2 (6 bases each). V lost 1 base, J lost 5 bases, and 8 bases lay in between. This CDR3 has 13 amino acids. Germline lookup yields CDR1 KGHSH and CDR2 LQKENI. In nucleotides, the CDR3 is TGTGCCAGCTCACCACAAGGGGGGGAGACCCAGTACTTC. It yields the protein CASSPQGGETQYF.

The genes are TRBV21-1 and TRBJ2-7; the DNA was not compared with TRBD2, the D call given in the table. TRBV21-1 is tagged as a pseudogene. This CDR3 has 13 amino acids. DNA of the CDR3: TGTGCCACCTATTCACTCTCCGGGGACGAGCAGTACTTC. Amino acids: CATYSLSGDEQYF.

This clone came up once. The J gene is TRBJ2-3, the V gene TRBV5-8, with unresolved D. V lost 4 bases and J lost 1, with 7 bases in between. Germline values: CDR1 SGHTS, CDR2 YDEGEE. The CDR3 is 13 amino acids. This chain's CDR3 is CASSELGTDTQYF. The CDR3, as DNA: TGTGCCAGCAGCGAGCTAGGCACAGATACGCAGTATTTT.

The V gene is TRBV18, the J gene TRBJ2-2; 10 nucleotides align to TRBD1. CDR1 KGHSH and CDR2 LQKENI come from the germline V gene. J was trimmed by 6 bases and V by 3 bases; bases with no gene match: 4. The CDR3 is 15 residues long. The CDR3 loop is CASSPRQGAAGELFF. The CDR3 region has the DNA TGTGCCAGCTCACCGAGACAGGGGGCGGCCGGGGAGCTGTTTTTT.

The chain links TRBV30 to TRBJ2-7, with TRBD2 identical over 7 bases. Trimming took 5 bases from V and 1 from J; bases not matched to a gene: 5. CDR3 size: 13 residues. Germline CDR1 and CDR2: GTSNPN and SVGIG (reference sequence). For the CDR3, the DNA is TGTGCCTGGTCGGGGGGAAGATCCTACGAGCAGTACTTC. Amino acids: CAWSGGRSYEQYF.

The chain employs TRBV12-3 or TRBV12-4 and TRBJ1-1; tentative D call: TRBD1 (6 bases). The CDR3 covers 13 residues. The V end was cut by 6 bases, the J end by 0 bases, with 8 bases between. CDR3 DNA sequence: TGTGCCAGCAGCAGGGACATGAACACTGAAGCTTTCTTT. Its protein product is CASSRDMNTEAFF.

This rearrangement joins TRBV19 to TRBJ1-5; TRBD1 matches 9 bases. The CDR3 runs to 13 residues. The J segment lost 9 bases and the V segment lost 6 bases, leaving 6 bases of the junction unmatched. CDR1 and CDR2 from the germline V gene are LNHDA and SQIVND (reference sequence). In DNA, the CDR3 is TGTGCCAGTAGAAGGGACAGGGTGGCGCCCCAGCATTTT. It encodes CASRRDRVAPQHF.

The chain is built from TRBV29-1 and TRBJ2-2; 11 positions match TRBD1. V was clipped by 4 bases and J by 5 bases; unmatched bases: 9. Germline V gene lookup returns CDR1 SQVTM and CDR2 ANQGSEA. This CDR3 has 16 amino acids. CDR3 coding DNA: TGCAGCGTTGGGTCGGGACAGGGGGTTTTAACCGGGGAGCTGTTTTTT. This gives the protein CSVGSGQGVLTGELFF.

Only one count was recorded for this clone. The chain is built from TRBV24-1 and TRBJ2-3; 8 bases agree with TRBD1. The V gene end was trimmed by 4 bases and the J gene end by 2 bases; junction bases not matched to a gene: 13. Germline CDR1 and CDR2: KGHDR and SFDVKD. CDR3 length: 18 residues. This CDR3 reads CATSDPGGTGHTTDTQYF. CDR3 DNA sequence: TGTGCCACCAGTGACCCAGGGGGGACAGGCCACACCACAGATACGCAGTATTTT.

The V call is TRBV9, the J call TRBJ2-1; D perhaps matches TRBD2 (6 bases). Trimming left V 0 bases short and J 9 bases short, with 22 bases between. Germline loops: CDR1 SGDLS, CDR2 YYNGEE. The CDR3 sequence is 17 residues long. CDR3 protein: CASSVAPSIAAGGEQFF. In DNA, the CDR3 is TGTGCCAGCAGCGTAGCTCCCTCGATAGCGGCCGGCGGTGAGCAGTTCTTC. Full variable domain (remainder filled in from reference TRBV9 and TRBJ2-1): DSGVTQTPKHLITATGQRVTLRCSPRSGDLSVYWYQQSLDQGLQFLIQYYNGEERAKGNILERFSAQQFPDLHSELNLSSLELGDSALYFCASSVAPSIAAGGEQFFGPGTRLTVL.

This rearrangement joins TRBV18 to TRBJ1-4; D remains unclear. The germline V gene has CDR1 KGHSH and CDR2 LQKENI. Trimming took 2 bases from V and 0 from J, leaving 7 bases between them. The CDR3 consists of 15 residues. The CDR3 DNA reads as TGTGCCAGCTCACCAGCAGTAGCAACTAATGAAAAACTGTTTTTT. Translation gives CASSPAVATNEKLFF.

This clone occurred once. The chain employs TRBV5-1 and TRBJ1-2; D gene uncertain. Germline-derived CDR1 and CDR2 are SGHRS and YFSETQ. V was cut by 0 bases and J by 2 bases, with 5 bases left in between. The CDR3 contains 13 residues. CDR3 sequence reads: CASSLAGNYGYTF. The CDR3 nucleotides are TGCGCCAGCAGCTTGGCGGGGAACTATGGCTACACCTTC.

The CDR3 region has the DNA TGTGCCAGCAGCCAAGATCTATCCTCTTCAGTGAGTGAGCAGTTCTTC. This translates into CASSQDLSSSVSEQFF. The chain couples TRBV4-2 to TRBJ2-1; the D is unclear. Trimming shortened V by 0 bases and J by 9 bases, and 18 bases separated the two germline ends. CDR1 and CDR2 from the germline V gene are LGHNA and YNFKEQ. The CDR3 contains 16 residues.

The chain uses TRBV3-1 (or the pseudogene TRBV3-2) and TRBJ2-1, with 7 bases fitting TRBD2. Per germline, CDR1 LGHDT and CDR2 YNNKEL (reference sequence). This CDR3 region has 18 residues. The V gene end was trimmed by 4 bases and the J gene end by 7 bases; junction bases not matched to a gene: 19. CDR3 region: CASSLFPAGTTKTNEQFF. The CDR3 DNA follows: TGTGCCAGCAGCCTATTCCCAGCCGGGACTACCAAGACTAATGAGCAGTTCTTC.

The chain is built from TRBV19 and TRBJ2-1; D is perhaps TRBD2 (6 bases). The CDR3 runs 14 residues. V dropped 6 bases and J dropped 6 bases, with 15 bases sitting between them. Germline CDR1 reads LNHDA; CDR2 reads SQIVND (reference sequence). In DNA form, the CDR3 reads TGTGCCAGTAGATCGGTGGGGGGACGCAATGAGCAGTTCTTC. Translated, it gives CASRSVGGRNEQFF. Supplemented by reference TRBV19 and TRBJ2-1, the full variable domain reads DGGITQSPKYLFRKEGQNVTLSCEQNLNHDAMYWYRQDPGQGLRLIYYSQIVNDFQKGDIAEGYSVSREKKESFPLTVTSAQKNPTAFYLCASRSVGGRNEQFFGPGTRLTVL.

This chain connects TRBV6-5 to TRBJ2-1; D not resolved. V was pared by 3 bases and J by 7 bases, with 10 bases between. The CDR3 covers 13 residues. CDR1 MNHEY and CDR2 SVGAGI come from the germline V gene. CDR3 nucleotide sequence: TGTGCCAGCAGTTATAGTCTACTGAATGAGCAGTTCTTC. Translating gives CASSYSLLNEQFF.

V gene TRBV10-1 combines with J gene TRBJ2-5, with 8 bases identical to TRBD1. Per germline, CDR1 WNHNN and CDR2 SYGVQD (reference sequence). The CDR3 is 15 amino acids. Losses at the gene ends were 4 bases for V and 3 bases for J; bases not matched to a gene: 7. The CDR3: CASSGRDRGKETQYF. The DNA for the CDR3 is TGCGCCAGCAGTGGTCGCGACAGGGGAAAAGAGACCCAGTACTTC.

This clone has only one observation. The gene calls are TRBV30 and TRBJ1-1; a weak D match, TRBD1 (5 bases). From germline, CDR1 is GTSNPN and CDR2 SVGIG (reference sequence). The ends were cut back, 2 bases at V and 5 bases at J, with 15 bases in the middle. The CDR3 has 14 amino acids. The CDR3: CAWSYWDPRTEAFF. CDR3 in DNA: TGTGCCTGGAGTTACTGGGACCCCCGGACTGAAGCTTTCTTT.

The rearrangement uses TRBV12-3 or TRBV12-4 and TRBJ1-1; the match to TRBD1 covers 7 bases. The CDR3 is 12 amino acids. J lost 5 bases, V lost 7 bases, and 4 bases had no gene match. The CDR3 spells CASNLRGTEAFF. The CDR3 nucleotides are TGTGCCAGCAACCTCAGGGGGACTGAAGCTTTCTTT.

The chain links TRBV7-9 to TRBJ1-1; no reliable D call. CDR1 is SEHNR and CDR2 is FQNEAQ in the germline V gene (reference sequence). The CDR3 totals 10 residues. Trimming shortened V by 5 bases and J by 9 bases, and 7 bases separated the two germline ends. CDR3 residues: CASSVDKAFF. The CDR3 bases are TGTGCCAGCAGCGTAGACAAAGCTTTCTTT.

This chain joins TRBV5-6 and TRBJ2-1; 9 bases agree with TRBD1. With V trimmed by 3 bases and J by 8 bases, 9 bases remained unmatched. Looked up from germline, CDR1 is SGHDT and CDR2 is YYEEEE. The CDR3 contains 15 residues. CDR3 protein: CASSWGQGPFDEQFF. CDR3 nucleotides: TGTGCCAGCAGCTGGGGACAGGGCCCCTTTGATGAGCAGTTCTTC.

This rearrangement joins TRBV10-3 to TRBJ2-3, with 7 bases identical to TRBD2. The CDR3 totals 16 residues. The junction had 13 bases not matched to a gene; V was cut back by 6 bases and J by 4 bases. Germline-derived CDR1 and CDR2 are ENHRY and SYGVKD. The CDR3 region has the DNA TGTGCCATCAGCCAGACTAGCCCCTTTCAGGCAGATACGCAGTATTTT. This gives the protein CAISQTSPFQADTQYF.

The gene calls are TRBV7-2 and TRBJ1-1; 11 bases match TRBD1. CDR1 is SGHTA and CDR2 is FQGNSA in the germline V gene. Trimming took 4 bases from V and 6 from J; bases not matched to a gene: 4. The CDR3 is made up of 14 amino acids. CDR3 DNA: TGTGCCAGCAGCTCGGACAGGGGGCACCCTGAAGCTTTCTTT. Protein: CASSSDRGHPEAFF.

The V call is TRBV28, the J call TRBJ2-3, with 8 positions matching TRBD2. The CDR3 runs to 16 residues. CDR1 and CDR2 (germline): MDHEN, SYDVKM. J was trimmed by 1 base and V by 5 bases; bases with no gene match: 8. This chain's CDR3 is CASSKGLGAGTDTQYF. The CDR3 DNA follows: TGTGCCAGCAGTAAGGGACTAGGTGCCGGCACAGATACGCAGTATTTT.

The CDR3 region has the DNA TGTGCCAGCAGTTTGTCAAGGGGACGGCTCTATGGCTACACCTTC. The encoded protein is CASSLSRGRLYGYTF. J is TRBJ1-2 and V is TRBV28, with D perhaps TRBD1 (5 bases). From germline, CDR1 is MDHEN and CDR2 SYDVKM. The CDR3 extends over 15 amino acids. The V end lost 3 bases, the J end lost 4 bases, and 15 bases lay between the germline ends.

The chain couples TRBV5-4 to TRBJ2-3; unclear D gene. CDR3 size: 12 residues. Trimming took 3 bases from V and 2 from J, leaving 4 bases between them. Germline CDR1 SGHNT, CDR2 YYREEE (reference sequence). The CDR3 bases are TGTGCCAGCAGCTATCACACAGATACGCAGTATTTT. It yields the protein CASSYHTDTQYF. Looking up the rest from reference TRBV5-4 and TRBJ2-3 gives the full variable domain: ETGVTQSPTHLIKTRGQQVTLRCSSQSGHNTVSWYQQALGQGPQFIFQYYREEENGRGNFPPRFSGLQFPNYSSELNVNALELDDSALYLCASSYHTDTQYFGPGTRLTVL.

J is TRBJ1-4 and V is TRBV10-1; the D gene is possibly TRBD1 (5 bases). Between the trimmed V and J ends, which lost 8 bases and 7 bases, there was a span of 26 bases. Germline CDR1 WNHNN, CDR2 SYGVQD (reference sequence). This CDR3 has 17 amino acids. CDR3 nucleotide sequence: TGCGCCAGCCCTAACGGACCGGGGGAGGGGCGCGTTGAAAAACTGTTTTTT. This codes for CASPNGPGEGRVEKLFF.

The chain couples TRBV30 to TRBJ1-2; possibly TRBD1 for D (5 bases). The CDR3 consists of 13 residues. The germline V and J ends were trimmed by 0 bases and 4 bases, with 9 bases remaining between them. Germline CDR1 GTSNPN, CDR2 SVGIG (reference sequence). Written as DNA, the CDR3 is TGTGCCTGGAGTGTGGGACGCTTCTATGGCTACACCTTC. Translation: CAWSVGRFYGYTF.

The chain has TRBV7-2 and TRBJ1-2; possible D gene TRBD1, 6 bases. This CDR3 has 14 residues. V was cut by 4 bases and J by 4 bases, with 13 bases left in between. Germline V gene lookup returns CDR1 SGHTA and CDR2 FQGNSA. The CDR3 DNA sequence: TGTGCCAGCAGCTCTGAACAGGGTCTCTATGGCTACACCTTC. This gives the protein CASSSEQGLYGYTF.